This TCR beta chain originates from a study of T cells in Graves' hyperthyroidism and ophthalmopathy. Under 3 months was the duration of disease in ophthalmopathy patients, who also had a Clinical Activity Score of at least 3 and a NOSPECS grade of at least 4. V lost 10 bases and J 1 base, leaving 14 bases between the germline ends. This CDR3 comprises 13 residues. Looked up from germline, CDR1 is SEHNR and CDR2 is FQNEAQ (reference sequence). RNA transcripts gave rise to amplified TCR beta CDR3 regions. With the HTBI primer set, the TCR CDR3 went through a first round of RT-PCR. TCRdb redid the calling of the multiplex PCR reads with MiXCR, one entry per CDR3 protein. Here the sample spans 500,000 to 750,000 distinct CDR3 sequences, about 14% being singletons. The study, taken as a whole, reports: Ophthalmopathy got predicted by the model a median roughly six months before its onset.

Concerning this clonotype itself: Its antigen remains unknown.

The chain combines TRBV7-9 with TRBJ2-7; D might be TRBD1 (5 bases). The sequencing input was blood. The source of this sequence is a woman aged 18-30 years with Graves' ophthalmopathy. CDR3 nucleotide sequence: TGTGCCACCAAAGGTACAGGTTCCTACGAGCAGTACTTC. It encodes CATKGTGSYEQYF.